Below are 22 T cell receptor beta chains sequenced from a single sample in a study of blood T cell repertoires in COVID-19. Sequencing was performed with immunoSEQ multiplex PCR; in TCRdb, only in-frame clones are kept and a portion is missing. The table has 200,000 or so clones, 88% seen once. Sequenced material: peripheral blood. Every receptor here comes from a man in his fifties with COVID-19, enrolled during active disease.

V usage is TRBV14 and J usage is TRBJ2-3; tentative D call: TRBD2 (6 bases). The CDR3 has 19 residues. V lost 1 base to trimming and J lost 5 bases, with 25 bases between them. Per the germline V gene, CDR1 is SGHDN and CDR2 is FVKESK. CDR3 nucleotides: TGTGCCAGCAGCCAAGGGCCCGCGAGGAGCGGAGGGCCTAGAGATACGCAGTATTTT. Residues: CASSQGPARSGGPRDTQYF.

The chain combines TRBV7-2 with TRBJ2-1; D gene ambiguous. V was pared by 5 bases and J by 8 bases, with 10 bases between. Germline V gives CDR1 SGHTA, CDR2 FQGNSA. The CDR3 loop spans 12 amino acids. The chain's CDR3 is CASSPNPHEQFF. Here the CDR3 DNA reads TGTGCCAGCAGCCCCAATCCCCATGAGCAGTTCTTC.

The chain recombines TRBV5-1 with TRBJ2-3; 11 nucleotides align to TRBD2. V shed 1 base and J 0 bases; nucleotides not matched to a gene: 10. The germline CDR1 and CDR2 sequences are SGHRS and YFSETQ. This CDR3 has 19 residues. CDR3 sequence (DNA): TGCGCCAGCAGCTTGAATCCGGGACTAGCGGCCATTAGCACAGATACGCAGTATTTT. Its protein product is CASSLNPGLAAISTDTQYF.

The CDR3 protein is CASSLLAGNQETQYF. As DNA, the CDR3 is TGTGCCAGCAGCTTGCTAGCGGGAAACCAAGAGACCCAGTACTTC. V and J are TRBV5-5 and TRBJ2-5, with 9 bases lining up with TRBD2. From germline, CDR1 is SGHKS and CDR2 YYEKEE (reference sequence). This CDR3 contains 15 residues. The junction had 1 base not matched to a gene; V was cut back by 1 base and J by 0 bases.

The chain links TRBV24-1 to TRBJ2-7, with TRBD2 matching over 7 bases. Looked up from germline, CDR1 is KGHDR and CDR2 is SFDVKD. J gave up 6 bases and V 4 bases, and 8 bases lay outside the gene matches. The CDR3 has 14 amino acids. Here the CDR3 DNA reads TGTGCCACCAGTGAAGCGGGGAAATTGCCCGAGCAGTACTTC. Translation: CATSEAGKLPEQYF.

Here the CDR3 reads CASSQSTGRDYNSPLHF. For the CDR3, the DNA is TGTGCCAGCAGCCAAAGCACGGGCAGGGACTATAATTCACCCCTCCACTTT. The chain has TRBV4-2 and TRBJ1-6, with a tentative D call TRBD1 (5 bases). Germline-derived CDR1 and CDR2 are LGHNA and YNFKEQ. CDR3 length: 17 amino acids. V shed 2 bases and J shed 3 bases, with 14 bases lying between them.

The chain links TRBV7-2 to TRBJ2-5, with D possibly being TRBD2 (5 bases). Deletions cut 1 base from V and 0 bases from J, with 9 bases between. This CDR3 is built from 15 residues. Germline V gene data show CDR1 as SGHTA and CDR2 as FQGNSA. The DNA of the CDR3 is TGTGCCAGCAGCTTAGAAAGGAGGTACCAAGAGACCCAGTACTTC. As protein: CASSLERRYQETQYF.

This chain uses TRBV5-1 with TRBJ1-5, with D unresolved. The CDR3 covers 15 residues. Trimming left V 1 base short and J 0 bases short, with 8 bases between. CDR1 SGHRS and CDR2 YFSETQ come from the germline V gene. Here the CDR3 DNA reads TGCGCCAGCAGCTTGAGCGGCGATAGCAATCAGCCCCAGCATTTT. This sequence encodes CASSLSGDSNQPQHF.

The chain recombines TRBV6-5 with TRBJ2-7, with TRBD1 identical over 8 bases. This CDR3 has 12 residues. From germline, CDR1 is MNHEY and CDR2 SVGAGI. Trimming at V came to 6 bases and at J to 7 bases, leaving 5 bases not matched to a gene. CDR3 nucleotides: TGTGCCAGCAGACAGACAGGGGCGGAGCAGTACTTC. Translated, it gives CASRQTGAEQYF.

The V and J genes are TRBV5-6 and TRBJ1-6, with 7 bases identical to TRBD1. Germline CDR1 reads SGHDT; CDR2 reads YYEEEE. CDR3 length: 14 amino acids. The junction had 5 bases not matched to a gene; V was cut back by 4 bases and J by 7 bases. CDR3 sequence: CASSTGQKNSPLHF. The CDR3 coding sequence is TGTGCCAGCAGCACGGGACAGAAAAATTCACCCCTCCACTTT.

The chain recombines TRBV7-2 with TRBJ2-2, with 9 bases lining up with TRBD1. Trimming removed 3 bases from V and 4 bases from J; junction bases left unmatched: 3. CDR3 size: 15 residues. Germline loops: CDR1 SGHTA, CDR2 FQGNSA. The CDR3 region is CASSFGQGTTGELFF. The CDR3 DNA sequence: TGTGCCAGCAGCTTTGGACAGGGGACCACCGGGGAGCTGTTTTTT. Combining the CDR3 with reference TRBV7-2 and TRBJ2-2 gives the whole variable domain GAGVSQSPSNKVTEKGKDVELRCDPISGHTALYWYRQSLGQGLEFLIYFQGNSAPDKSGLPSDRFSAERTGGSVSTLTIQRTQQEDSAVYLCASSFGQGTTGELFFGEGSRLTVL.

The rearrangement links TRBV5-1 to TRBJ2-3, with D possibly matching TRBD2 (7 bases). Per germline, CDR1 SGHRS and CDR2 YFSETQ. This CDR3 spans 15 amino acids. Trimming pared 2 bases from V and 2 bases from J, leaving 12 bases between. CDR3 loop: CASSLRGANTDTQYF. The CDR3 region has the DNA TGCGCCAGCAGCTTACGGGGGGCGAACACAGATACGCAGTATTTT.

The rearrangement links TRBV6-6 to TRBJ1-4; D is undetermined. V dropped 6 bases and J dropped 3 bases, with 14 bases sitting between them. CDR3 size: 15 residues. CDR1 is MNHNY, CDR2 SVGAGI, per germline (reference sequence). The CDR3 DNA follows: TGTGCCAGCAGCCGGAGGGAACCGGCTAATGAAAAACTGTTTTTT. Its protein is CASSRREPANEKLFF.

This chain connects TRBV24-1 to TRBJ1-2, with a possible D match to TRBD1 (6 bases). Germline CDR1 and CDR2: KGHDR and SFDVKD. Deletions cut 3 bases from V and 1 base from J, with 14 bases between. The CDR3 is 16 amino acids. The CDR3 DNA reads TGTGCCACCAGTGATCGTCGGGGGGCTGGTAACTATGGCTACACCTTC. Protein product: CATSDRRGAGNYGYTF.

The genes are TRBV11-2 and TRBJ2-1, with D possibly TRBD1 on 6 matching bases. This CDR3 is 15 amino acids long. Germline V CDR1 and CDR2: SGHAT, FQNNGV. V shed 4 bases and J shed 3 bases, with 13 bases lying between them. CDR3 sequence: CASSSRQVYYNEQFF. The DNA of the CDR3 is TGTGCCAGCAGCTCCCGACAGGTCTACTACAATGAGCAGTTCTTC.

The chain employs TRBV5-1 and TRBJ2-2, with TRBD2 matching 12 bases. Unmatched junction bases numbered 10, after V lost 2 bases and J lost 5 bases. The CDR3 has 18 residues. From germline, CDR1 is SGHRS and CDR2 YFSETQ. The CDR3 loop is CASSLWTSGARGTGELFF. The CDR3 DNA is TGCGCCAGCAGCTTATGGACTAGCGGGGCGAGGGGGACCGGGGAGCTGTTTTTT.

This chain links TRBV5-6 with TRBJ2-7; 9 nucleotides align to TRBD1. CDR3 length: 15 residues. J was trimmed by 0 bases and V by 5 bases; bases with no gene match: 6. CDR1 is SGHDT and CDR2 is YYEEEE in the germline V gene. The CDR3 nucleotides read TGTGCCAGCAGTTCCGGGACAGGGCTCTCCTACGAGCAGTACTTC. Translation gives CASSSGTGLSYEQYF.

CDR3 bases: TGTGCCAGCAGTGAACAGGGGACAGAACTGAATCAGCCCCAGCATTTT. Amino acid sequence: CASSEQGTELNQPQHF. V and J are TRBV2 and TRBJ1-5; 7 bases are a match to TRBD1. This CDR3 is built from 16 residues. Unmatched junction bases numbered 8, after V lost 2 bases and J lost 4 bases. Germline CDR1 is SNHLY and CDR2 is FYNNEI. The full variable domain, its missing parts supplied by reference TRBV2 and TRBJ1-5, is EPEVTQTPSHQVTQMGQEVILRCVPISNHLYFYWYRQILGQKVEFLVSFYNNEISEKSEIFDDQFSVERPDGSNFTLKIRSTKLEDSAMYFCASSEQGTELNQPQHFGDGTRLSIL.

V is TRBV2 and J is TRBJ1-3; a weak D match, TRBD1 (6 bases). Germline assignment: CDR1 SNHLY and CDR2 FYNNEI. Trimming left V 5 bases short and J 3 bases short, with 17 bases between. This CDR3 is 16 amino acids long. CDR3 residues: CASSTGGGLSGNTIYF. CDR3 DNA: TGTGCCAGCAGTACCGGGGGGGGGCTTAGTGGAAACACCATATATTTT.

The chain couples TRBV6-2 or TRBV6-3 to TRBJ1-2, with D tentatively TRBD1 (6 bases). The germline V gene encodes CDR1 MNHEY and CDR2 SVGEGT. The CDR3 has 15 amino acids. The V end was cut by 6 bases, the J end by 4 bases, with 18 bases between. The CDR3 protein is CASSTTTGPLYGYTF. The CDR3 DNA is TGTGCCAGCAGCACTACGACAGGACCCCTCTATGGCTACACCTTC.

The chain recombines TRBV5-1 with TRBJ2-7; 9 bases align to TRBD1. The V segment lost 1 base and the J segment 2 bases; nucleotides outside the gene matches: 10. The CDR3 runs to 17 residues. The germline V gene encodes CDR1 SGHRS and CDR2 YFSETQ. CDR3 sequence (DNA): TGCGCCAGCAGCTTGACGCCATGGGGACAGGGAGCCTACGAGCAGTACTTC. This codes for CASSLTPWGQGAYEQYF.

The chain recombines TRBV19 with TRBJ1-5, with D maybe TRBD1 (6 bases). The CDR3 totals 15 residues. Germline V gives CDR1 LNHDA, CDR2 SQIVND (reference sequence). V was clipped by 2 bases and J by 4 bases, with 12 bases between them. The DNA of the CDR3 is TGTGCCAGTAGTATAATACAGGGAGTTAATCAGCCCCAGCATTTT. Translating it yields CASSIIQGVNQPQHF.